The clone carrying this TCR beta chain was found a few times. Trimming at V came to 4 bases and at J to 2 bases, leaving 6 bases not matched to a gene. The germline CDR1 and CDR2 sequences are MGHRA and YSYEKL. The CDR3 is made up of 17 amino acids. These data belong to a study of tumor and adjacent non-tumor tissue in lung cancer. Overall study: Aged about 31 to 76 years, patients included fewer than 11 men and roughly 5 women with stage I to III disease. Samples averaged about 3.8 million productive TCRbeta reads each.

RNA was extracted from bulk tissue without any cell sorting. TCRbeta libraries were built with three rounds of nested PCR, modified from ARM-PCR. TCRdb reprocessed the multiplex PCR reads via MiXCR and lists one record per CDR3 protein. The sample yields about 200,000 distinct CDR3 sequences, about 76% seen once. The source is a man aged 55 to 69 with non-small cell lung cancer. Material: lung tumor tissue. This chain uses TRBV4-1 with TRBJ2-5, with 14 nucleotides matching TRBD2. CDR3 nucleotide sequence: TGCGCCAGCAGCCTGACTAGCGGGGGGGAGCTGCAAGAGACCCAGTACTTC. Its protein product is CASSLTSGGELQETQYF.